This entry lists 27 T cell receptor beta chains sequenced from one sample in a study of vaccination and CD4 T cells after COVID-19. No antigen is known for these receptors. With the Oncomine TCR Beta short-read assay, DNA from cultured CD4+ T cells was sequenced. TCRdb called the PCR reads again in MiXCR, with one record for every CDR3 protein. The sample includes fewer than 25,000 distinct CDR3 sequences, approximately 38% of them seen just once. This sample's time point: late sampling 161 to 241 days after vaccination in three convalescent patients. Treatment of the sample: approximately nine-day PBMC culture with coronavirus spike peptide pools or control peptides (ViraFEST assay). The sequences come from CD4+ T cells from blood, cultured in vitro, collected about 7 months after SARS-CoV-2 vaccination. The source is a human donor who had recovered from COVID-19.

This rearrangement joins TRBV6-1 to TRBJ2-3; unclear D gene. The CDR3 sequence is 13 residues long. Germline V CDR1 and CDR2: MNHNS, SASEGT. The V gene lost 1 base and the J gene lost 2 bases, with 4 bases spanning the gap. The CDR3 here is CASSEGNTDTQYF. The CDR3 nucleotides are TGTGCCAGCAGTGAAGGTAACACAGATACGCAGTATTTT.

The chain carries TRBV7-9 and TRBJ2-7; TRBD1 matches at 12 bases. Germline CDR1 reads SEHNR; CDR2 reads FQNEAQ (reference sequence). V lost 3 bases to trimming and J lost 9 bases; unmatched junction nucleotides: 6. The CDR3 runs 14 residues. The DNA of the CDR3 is TGTGCCAGCAGCTTCCCGGGACAGGGGGCGGGGCAGTACTTC. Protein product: CASSFPGQGAGQYF.

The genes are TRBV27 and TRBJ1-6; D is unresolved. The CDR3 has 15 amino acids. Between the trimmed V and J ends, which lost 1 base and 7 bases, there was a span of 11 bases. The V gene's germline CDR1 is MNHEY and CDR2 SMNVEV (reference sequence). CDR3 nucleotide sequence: TGTGCCAGCAGTTTATTTTCGGTGGGGAATTCACCCCTCCACTTT. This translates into CASSLFSVGNSPLHF.

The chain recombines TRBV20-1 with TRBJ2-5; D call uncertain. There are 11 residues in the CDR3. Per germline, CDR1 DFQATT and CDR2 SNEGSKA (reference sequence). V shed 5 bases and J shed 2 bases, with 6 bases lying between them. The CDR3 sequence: CSADGQETQYF. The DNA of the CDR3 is TGCAGTGCTGACGGTCAAGAGACCCAGTACTTC.

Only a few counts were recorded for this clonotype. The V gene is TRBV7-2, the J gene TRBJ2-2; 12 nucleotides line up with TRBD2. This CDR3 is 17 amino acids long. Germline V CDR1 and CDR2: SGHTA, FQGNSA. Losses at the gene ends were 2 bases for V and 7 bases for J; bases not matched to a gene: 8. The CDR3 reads CASSLFGLAGGIGELFF. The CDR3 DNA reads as TGTGCCAGCAGCTTATTCGGGCTAGCGGGGGGGATCGGGGAGCTGTTTTTT.

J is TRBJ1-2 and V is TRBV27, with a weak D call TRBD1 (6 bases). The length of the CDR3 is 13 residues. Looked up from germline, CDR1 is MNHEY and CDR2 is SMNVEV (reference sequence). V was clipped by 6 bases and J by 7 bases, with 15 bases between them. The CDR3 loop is CASRGYREAGYTF. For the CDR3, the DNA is TGTGCCAGCAGGGGTTACAGGGAGGCTGGCTACACCTTC.

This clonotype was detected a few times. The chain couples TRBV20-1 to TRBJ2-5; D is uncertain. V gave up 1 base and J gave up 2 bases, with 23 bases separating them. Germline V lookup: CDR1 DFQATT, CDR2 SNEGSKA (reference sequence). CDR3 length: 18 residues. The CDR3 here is CSARGEDSPGGSQETQYF. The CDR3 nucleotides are TGCAGTGCTAGAGGTGAAGACTCACCGGGCGGCAGTCAAGAGACCCAGTACTTC.

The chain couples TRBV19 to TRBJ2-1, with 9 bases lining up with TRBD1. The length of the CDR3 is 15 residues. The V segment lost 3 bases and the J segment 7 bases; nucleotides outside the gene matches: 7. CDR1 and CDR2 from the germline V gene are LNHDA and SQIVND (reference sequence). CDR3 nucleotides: TGTGCCAGTAGTATCAGGACAGGGGCGGATAATGAGCAGTTCTTC. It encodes CASSIRTGADNEQFF.

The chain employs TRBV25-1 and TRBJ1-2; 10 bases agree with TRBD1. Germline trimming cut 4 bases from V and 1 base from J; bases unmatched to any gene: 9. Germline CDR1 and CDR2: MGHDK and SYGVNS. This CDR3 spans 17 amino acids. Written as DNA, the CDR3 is TGTGCCAGCAGTGCATCGGGACAGGGGTCCTTTAACTATGGCTACACCTTC. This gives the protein CASSASGQGSFNYGYTF.

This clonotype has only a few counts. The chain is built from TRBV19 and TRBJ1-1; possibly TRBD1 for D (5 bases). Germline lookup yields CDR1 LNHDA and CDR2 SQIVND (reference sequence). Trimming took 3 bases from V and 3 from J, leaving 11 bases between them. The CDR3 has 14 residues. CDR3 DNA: TGTGCCAGTAGTATTCTCATGGGGCACACTGAAGCTTTCTTT. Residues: CASSILMGHTEAFF.

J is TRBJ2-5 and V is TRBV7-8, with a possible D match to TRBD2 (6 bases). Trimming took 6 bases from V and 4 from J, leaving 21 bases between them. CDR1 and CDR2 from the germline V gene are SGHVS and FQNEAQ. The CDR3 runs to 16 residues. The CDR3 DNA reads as TGTGCCAGCAGGCGCCTAACTAGCCAGGTGGGAGAGACCCAGTACTTC. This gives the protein CASRRLTSQVGETQYF.

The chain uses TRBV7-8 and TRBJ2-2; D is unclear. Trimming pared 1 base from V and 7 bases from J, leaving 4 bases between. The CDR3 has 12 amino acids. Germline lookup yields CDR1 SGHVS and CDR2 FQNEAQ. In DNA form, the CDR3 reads TGTGCCAGCAGCTTAGTAGGCGGGGAGCTGTTTTTT. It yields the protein CASSLVGGELFF.

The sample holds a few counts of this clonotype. The CDR3 nucleotides are TGTGCCAGCAGCTTACGGCAGGGGATGTACAATGAGCAGTTCTTC. Amino acid sequence: CASSLRQGMYNEQFF. This chain links TRBV7-2 with TRBJ2-1; tentatively, D is TRBD1 (6 bases). The CDR3 sequence is 15 residues long. Germline-derived CDR1 and CDR2 are SGHTA and FQGNSA. Trimming removed 2 bases at V and 4 bases at J, with 12 bases between.

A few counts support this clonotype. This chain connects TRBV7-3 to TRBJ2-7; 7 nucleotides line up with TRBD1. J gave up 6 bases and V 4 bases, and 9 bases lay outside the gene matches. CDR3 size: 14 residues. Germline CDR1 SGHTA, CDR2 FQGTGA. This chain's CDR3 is CASSWTGGLSEQYF. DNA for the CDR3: TGTGCCAGCAGCTGGACAGGTGGTCTCAGCGAGCAGTACTTC.

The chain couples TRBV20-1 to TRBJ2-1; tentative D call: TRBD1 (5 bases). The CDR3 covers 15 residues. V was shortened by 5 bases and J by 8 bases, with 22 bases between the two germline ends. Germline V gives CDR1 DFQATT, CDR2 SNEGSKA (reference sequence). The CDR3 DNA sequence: TGCAGTGCTCGCTCCCCCCTTGGGCTAGGGGATGAGCAGTTCTTC. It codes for CSARSPLGLGDEQFF.

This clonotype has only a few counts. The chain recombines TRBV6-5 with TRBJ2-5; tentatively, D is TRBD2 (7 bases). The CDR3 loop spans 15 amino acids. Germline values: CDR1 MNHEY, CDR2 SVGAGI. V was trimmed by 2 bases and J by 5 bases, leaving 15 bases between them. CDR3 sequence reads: CASSYGGGRGETQYF. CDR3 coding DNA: TGTGCCAGCAGTTACGGGGGGGGGCGAGGGGAGACCCAGTACTTC.

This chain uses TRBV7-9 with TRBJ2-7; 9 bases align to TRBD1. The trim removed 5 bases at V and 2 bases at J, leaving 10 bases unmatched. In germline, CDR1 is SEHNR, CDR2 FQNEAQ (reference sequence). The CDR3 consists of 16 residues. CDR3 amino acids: CASSVRPGQGPYEQYF. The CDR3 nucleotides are TGTGCCAGCAGCGTACGACCGGGACAGGGCCCCTACGAGCAGTACTTC.

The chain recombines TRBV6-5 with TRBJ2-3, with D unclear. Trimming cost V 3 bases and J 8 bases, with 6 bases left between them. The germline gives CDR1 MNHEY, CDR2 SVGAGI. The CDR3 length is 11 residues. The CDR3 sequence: CASSYFSTQYF. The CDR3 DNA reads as TGTGCCAGCAGTTATTTTAGTACGCAGTATTTT.

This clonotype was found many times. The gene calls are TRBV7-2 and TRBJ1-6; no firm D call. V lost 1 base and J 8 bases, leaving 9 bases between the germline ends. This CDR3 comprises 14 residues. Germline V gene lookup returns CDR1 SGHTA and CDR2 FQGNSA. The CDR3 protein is CASSLVVGYSPLHF. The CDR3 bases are TGTGCCAGCAGCTTAGTCGTCGGGTATTCACCCCTCCACTTT.

CDR3 sequence (DNA): TGTGCCACCGCTAGAGTGTTGCTAGCGGGAGGGCCTAATGAGCAGTTCTTC. This gives the protein CATARVLLAGGPNEQFF. The chain has TRBV15 and TRBJ2-1; 12 nucleotides agree with TRBD2. With V trimmed by 8 bases and J by 7 bases, 15 bases remained unmatched. The CDR3 is 17 residues long. Germline V gene data show CDR1 as LNHNV and CDR2 as YYDKDF (reference sequence).

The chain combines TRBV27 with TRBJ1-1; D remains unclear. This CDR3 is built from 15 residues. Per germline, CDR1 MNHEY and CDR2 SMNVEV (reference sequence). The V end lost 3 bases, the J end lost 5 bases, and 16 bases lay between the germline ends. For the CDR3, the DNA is TGTGCCAGCAGTTTTCTGAGTGCCTCCCGGACTGAAGCTTTCTTT. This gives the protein CASSFLSASRTEAFF.

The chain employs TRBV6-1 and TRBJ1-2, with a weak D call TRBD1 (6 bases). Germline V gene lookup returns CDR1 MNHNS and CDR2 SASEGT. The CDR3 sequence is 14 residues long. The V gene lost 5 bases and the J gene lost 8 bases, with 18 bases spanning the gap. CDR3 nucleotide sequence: TGTGCCAGCAGTCAAATAAACAGGGTTCAGGGCTACACCTTC. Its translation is CASSQINRVQGYTF.

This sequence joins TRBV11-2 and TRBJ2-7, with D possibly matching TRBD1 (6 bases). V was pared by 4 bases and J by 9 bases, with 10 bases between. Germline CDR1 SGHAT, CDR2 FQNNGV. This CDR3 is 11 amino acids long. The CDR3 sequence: CASSYEQGQYF. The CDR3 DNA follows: TGTGCCAGCAGCTACGAACAGGGGCAGTACTTC.

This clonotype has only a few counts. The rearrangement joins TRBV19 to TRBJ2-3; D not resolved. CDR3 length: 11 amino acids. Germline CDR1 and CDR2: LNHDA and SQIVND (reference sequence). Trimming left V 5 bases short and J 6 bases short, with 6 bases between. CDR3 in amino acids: CASSYGDTQYF. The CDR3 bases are TGTGCCAGTAGTTATGGGGATACGCAGTATTTT.

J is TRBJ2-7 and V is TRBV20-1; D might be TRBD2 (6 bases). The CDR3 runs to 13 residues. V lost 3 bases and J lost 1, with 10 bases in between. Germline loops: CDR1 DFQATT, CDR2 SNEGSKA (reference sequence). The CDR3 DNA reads TGCAGTGCTAGTGTCGGGAGTTCCTACGAGCAGTACTTC. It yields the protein CSASVGSSYEQYF.

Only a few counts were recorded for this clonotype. In DNA form, the CDR3 reads TGTGCCAGCAGCACTTCTACAGGTTTTACCGCCTACGAGCAGTACTTC. Translating it yields CASSTSTGFTAYEQYF. The chain uses TRBV11-2 and TRBJ2-7; maybe TRBD1 (5 bases). Germline assignment: CDR1 SGHAT and CDR2 FQNNGV. This CDR3 has 16 residues. V lost 5 bases to trimming and J lost 2 bases, with 19 bases between them.

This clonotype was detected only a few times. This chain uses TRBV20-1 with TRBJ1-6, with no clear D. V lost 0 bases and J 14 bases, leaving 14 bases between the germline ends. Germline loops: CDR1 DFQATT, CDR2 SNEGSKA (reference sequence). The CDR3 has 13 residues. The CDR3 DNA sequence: TGCAGTGCTAGAGATCGTCGGGCCCTCACCCTCCACTTT. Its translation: CSARDRRALTLHF.